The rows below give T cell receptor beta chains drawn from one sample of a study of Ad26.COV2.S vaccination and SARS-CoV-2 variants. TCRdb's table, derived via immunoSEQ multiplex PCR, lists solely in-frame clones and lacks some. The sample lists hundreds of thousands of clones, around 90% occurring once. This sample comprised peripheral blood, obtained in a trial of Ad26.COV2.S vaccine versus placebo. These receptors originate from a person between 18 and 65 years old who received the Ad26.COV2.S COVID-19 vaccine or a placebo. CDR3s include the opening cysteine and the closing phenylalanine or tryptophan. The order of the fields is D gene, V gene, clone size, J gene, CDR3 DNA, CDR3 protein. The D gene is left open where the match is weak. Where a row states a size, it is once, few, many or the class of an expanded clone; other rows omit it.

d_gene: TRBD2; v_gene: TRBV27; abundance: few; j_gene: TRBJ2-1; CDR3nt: TGTGCCAGCAGTAAGTTCGGGACTAGCGGACAAAATGAGCAGTTCTTC; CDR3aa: CASSKFGTSGQNEQFF
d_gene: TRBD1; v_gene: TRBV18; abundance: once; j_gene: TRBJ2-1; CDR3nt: TGTGCCAGCTCACCGGGGACAGGGTTTGATGAGCAGTTCTTC; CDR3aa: CASSPGTGFDEQFF
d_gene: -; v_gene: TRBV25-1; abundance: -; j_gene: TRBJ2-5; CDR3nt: TGTGCCAGCAGTGAACCAGGGACAAGCGAGACCCAGTACTTC; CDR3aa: CASSEPGTSETQYF
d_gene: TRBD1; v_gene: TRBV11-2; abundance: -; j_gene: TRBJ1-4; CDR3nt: TGTGCCAGCAGCCTCGACAGGGGGCGAAAACTGTTTTTT; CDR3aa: CASSLDRGRKLFF
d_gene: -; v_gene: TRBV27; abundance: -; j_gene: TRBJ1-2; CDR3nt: TGTGCCAGCAGAGCGGACGGGATTTATGGCTACACCTTC; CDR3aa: CASRADGIYGYTF
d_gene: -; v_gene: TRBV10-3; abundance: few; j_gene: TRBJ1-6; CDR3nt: TGTGCCATCAGTGAGCCGGGGGGTAATTCACCCCTCCACTTT; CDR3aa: CAISEPGGNSPLHF
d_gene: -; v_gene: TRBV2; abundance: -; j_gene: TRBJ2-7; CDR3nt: TGTGCCAGCAGTGAACAGGGGGGGAGGGCCTACGAGCAGTACTTC; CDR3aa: CASSEQGGRAYEQYF
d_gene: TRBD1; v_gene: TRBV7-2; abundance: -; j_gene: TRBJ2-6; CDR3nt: TGTGCCAGCAGCACAGCCCAGGGACAGGGGGCGTCTGGGGCCAACGTCCTGACTTTC; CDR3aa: CASSTAQGQGASGANVLTF
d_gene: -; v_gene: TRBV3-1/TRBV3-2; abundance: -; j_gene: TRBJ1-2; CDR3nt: TGTGCCAGCACCCAGGGGCAGGGAGTTAAGTATGGCTACACCTTC; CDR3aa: CASTQGQGVKYGYTF
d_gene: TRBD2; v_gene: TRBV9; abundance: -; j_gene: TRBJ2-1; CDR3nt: TGTGCCAGCACCGGACGGGGGGGTTCCTACAATGAGCAGTTCTTC; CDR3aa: CASTGRGGSYNEQFF
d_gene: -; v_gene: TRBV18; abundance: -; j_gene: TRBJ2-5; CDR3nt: TGTGCCAGCTCACCACCGACAGACCCCGGGACCCAGTACTTC; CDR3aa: CASSPPTDPGTQYF
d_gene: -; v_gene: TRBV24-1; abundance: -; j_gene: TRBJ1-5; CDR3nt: TGTGCCACCAGTGAATCCGGGAGCAATCAGCCCCAGCATTTT; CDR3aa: CATSESGSNQPQHF
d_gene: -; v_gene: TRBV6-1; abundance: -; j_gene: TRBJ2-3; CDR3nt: TGTGCCAGCAGTGATATTACAGAATACACAGATACGCAGTATTTT; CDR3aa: CASSDITEYTDTQYF
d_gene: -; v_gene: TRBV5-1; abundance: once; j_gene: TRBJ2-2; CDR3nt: TGCGCCGCGGGCACAGGATCGAACACCGGGGAGCTGTTTTTT; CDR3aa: CAAGTGSNTGELFF
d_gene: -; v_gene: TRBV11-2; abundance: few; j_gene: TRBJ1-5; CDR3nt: TGTGCCAGCAGCTTAGAACAGGACAATCAGCCCCAGCATTTT; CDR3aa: CASSLEQDNQPQHF
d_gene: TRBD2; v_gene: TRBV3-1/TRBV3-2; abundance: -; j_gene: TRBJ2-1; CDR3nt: TGTGCCAGCAGCCAAGTTCCTAGCGGGCACTACAATGAGCAGTTCTTC; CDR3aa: CASSQVPSGHYNEQFF
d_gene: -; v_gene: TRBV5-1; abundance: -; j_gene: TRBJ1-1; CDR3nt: TGCGCCAGCGGTGGGGACACTGACACTGAAGCTTTCTTT; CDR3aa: CASGGDTDTEAFF
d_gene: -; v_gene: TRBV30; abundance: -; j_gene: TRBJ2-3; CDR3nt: TGTGCCTGGAGAGGTCACGGCACAGATACGCAGTATTTT; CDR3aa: CAWRGHGTDTQYF
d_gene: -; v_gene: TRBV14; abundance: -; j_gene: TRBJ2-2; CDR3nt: TGTGCCAGCAGGGACGAGGGGTCCGGGGAGCTGTTTTTT; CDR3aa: CASRDEGSGELFF
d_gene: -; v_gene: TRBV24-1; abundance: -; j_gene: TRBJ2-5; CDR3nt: TGTGCCACCAGTGAACAGTTCCGGGACACCCAAGAGACCCAGTACTTC; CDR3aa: CATSEQFRDTQETQYF
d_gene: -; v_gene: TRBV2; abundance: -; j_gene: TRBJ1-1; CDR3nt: TGTGCCAGCAGTGACAGGGATTGGAACACTGAAGCTTTCTTT; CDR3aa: CASSDRDWNTEAFF
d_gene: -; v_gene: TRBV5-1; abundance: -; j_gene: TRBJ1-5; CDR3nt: TGCGCCAGCAGCTCCTTGCCCCAGCAGCCCCAGCATTTT; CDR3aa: CASSSLPQQPQHF
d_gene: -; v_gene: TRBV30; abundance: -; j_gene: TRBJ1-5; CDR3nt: TGTGCCTGGAGTGTAGAGGGGCGCGGTCAGCCCCAGCATTTT; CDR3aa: CAWSVEGRGQPQHF
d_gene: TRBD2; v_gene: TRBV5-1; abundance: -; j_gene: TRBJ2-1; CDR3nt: TGCGCCAGCAGCCCCTCCGGGGAGCGGGGGGACAATGAGCAGTTCTTC; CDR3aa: CASSPSGERGDNEQFF
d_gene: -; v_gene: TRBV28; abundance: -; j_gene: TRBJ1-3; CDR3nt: TGTGCCAGCAGTTTATTTTCGGACTCTGGAAACACCATATATTTT; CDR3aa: CASSLFSDSGNTIYF
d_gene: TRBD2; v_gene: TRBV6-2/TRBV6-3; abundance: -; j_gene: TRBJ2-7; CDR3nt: TGTGCCAGCAGTTCTCCGGGACTAGCGGTCTACGAGCAGTACTTC; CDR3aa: CASSSPGLAVYEQYF
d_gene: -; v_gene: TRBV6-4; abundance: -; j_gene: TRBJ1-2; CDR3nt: TGTGCCAGCAGTTGGAACGGTGGCTACACCTTC; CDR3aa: CASSWNGGYTF
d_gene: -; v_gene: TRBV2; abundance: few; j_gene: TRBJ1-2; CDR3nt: TGTGCCAGCAGTCCTCAATTACAAATTAACTATGGCTACACCTTC; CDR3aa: CASSPQLQINYGYTF
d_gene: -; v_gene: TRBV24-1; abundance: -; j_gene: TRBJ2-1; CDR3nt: TGTGCCACCAGTGATTTCTCCCACTCGGTTTCCTACAATGAGCAGTTCTTC; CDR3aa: CATSDFSHSVSYNEQFF
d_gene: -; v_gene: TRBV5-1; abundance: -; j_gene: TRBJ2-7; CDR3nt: TGCGCCAGCAGCCGGACGGGGATCTACGAGCAGTACTTC; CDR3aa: CASSRTGIYEQYF